This T cell receptor (beta chain) was identified during a study of T-cell memory formation after mild COVID-19. TCRdb re-called the 5' RACE reads with MiXCR, one entry per CDR3 protein. Of approximately 30,000 distinct CDR3 sequences listed, about 16% are singletons. V shed 5 bases and J 3 bases; nucleotides not matched to a gene: 10. CDR3 length equals 15 residues. Per the germline V gene, CDR1 is SGHRS and CDR2 is YFSETQ. This clonotype was seen repeatedly, ten times or more. The chain is built from TRBV5-1 and TRBJ2-7; 8 nucleotides match TRBD2. The source is an adult who had mild COVID-19 (a few samples of this study predate the infection). Cell type and time point are not known. Material: PBMCs or a T cell subset sorted from them (not recorded which). The DNA of the CDR3 is TGCGCCAGCAGAGGAGAACGGGGGGGAGGCTACGAGCAGTACTTC. This encodes CASRGERGGGYEQYF.